This note documents a single T cell receptor beta chain sequence. What it binds is not known. The data are from a study of radiotherapy plus CTLA-4 blockade in lung cancer. Study as a whole: Objective responses emerged in around a sixth of patients, and 30% to 40% attained disease control. The study's findings and limits: Researchers report tumor-derived TCR clones expanding in blood after radiotherapy plus ipilimumab. Among reported predictors of response, early blood T cell clone dynamics with interferon-beta performed best.

Chemo-refractory metastatic non-small-cell lung cancer patients received focal radiation with ipilimumab CTLA-4 blockade. The V and J ends lost 0 bases and 2 bases respectively, with 4 bases between them. This CDR3 has 13 residues. CDR1 and CDR2 (germline): MNHEY, SMNVEV (reference sequence). The table came from immunoSEQ multiplex PCR; TCRdb's copy has only in-frame clones and leaves some out. Here the sample spans 60,000 to 70,000 clones, 79% being singletons. The sample here was peripheral blood, taken from a patient treated with radiotherapy plus ipilimumab. This TCR was recovered from a human donor with non-small cell lung cancer who had a complete response to radiotherapy plus ipilimumab. This chain joins TRBV27 and TRBJ2-5, with D unclear. The CDR3 DNA reads TGTGCCAGCAGTTTATCGGGACAAGAGACCCAGTACTTC. Translating gives CASSLSGQETQYF.